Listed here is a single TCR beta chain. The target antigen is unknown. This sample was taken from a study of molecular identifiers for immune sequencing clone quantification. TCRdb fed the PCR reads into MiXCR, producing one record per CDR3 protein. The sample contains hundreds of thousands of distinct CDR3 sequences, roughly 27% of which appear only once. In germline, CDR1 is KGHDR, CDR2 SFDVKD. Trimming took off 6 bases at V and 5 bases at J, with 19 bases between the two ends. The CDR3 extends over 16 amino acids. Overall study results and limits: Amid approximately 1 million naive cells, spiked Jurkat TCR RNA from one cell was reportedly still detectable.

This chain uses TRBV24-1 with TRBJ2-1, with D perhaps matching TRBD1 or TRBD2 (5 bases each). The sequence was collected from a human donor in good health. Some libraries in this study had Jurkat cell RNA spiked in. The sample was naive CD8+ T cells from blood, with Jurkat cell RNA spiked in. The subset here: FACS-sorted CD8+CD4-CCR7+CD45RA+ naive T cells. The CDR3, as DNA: TGTGCCACCAGTAACTCGGGGCAGGGCACACACAATGAGCAGTTCTTC. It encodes CATSNSGQGTHNEQFF.